The clone carrying this T cell receptor (beta chain) was seen at least ten times. Its antigen is unidentified. A read error may produce the germline difference seen at one junction end. The sample belongs to a study of T cell repertoires in cytomegalovirus infection. At the level of the study: Indications of both CMV infection and matching HLA type were provided by public TCR beta signatures. The study, taken as a whole, reports: Summed frequency of public TCR beta families distinguished CMV carriers with the relevant HLA. What dominated the ex vivo response were HLA-C-restricted CMV-specific TCR beta clonotypes.

TCRdb recomputed calls from the reads with MiXCR, one row per CDR3 protein. The sample records about 300,000 distinct CDR3 sequences, 9.6% being singletons. The sequenced sample consisted of PBMCs. The TCR comes from a human donor in good health (CMV status not recorded). Some clones in this sample may be carry-over from other donors' samples.

The CDR3 region has the DNA TGTGCCAGCAGCATGCCCGGAGAGCTGTTTTTT. Protein sequence: CASSMPGELFF. The rearrangement links TRBV6-6 to TRBJ2-2; D remains ambiguous. This CDR3 is built from 11 residues. From germline, CDR1 is MNHNY and CDR2 SVGAGI (reference sequence).